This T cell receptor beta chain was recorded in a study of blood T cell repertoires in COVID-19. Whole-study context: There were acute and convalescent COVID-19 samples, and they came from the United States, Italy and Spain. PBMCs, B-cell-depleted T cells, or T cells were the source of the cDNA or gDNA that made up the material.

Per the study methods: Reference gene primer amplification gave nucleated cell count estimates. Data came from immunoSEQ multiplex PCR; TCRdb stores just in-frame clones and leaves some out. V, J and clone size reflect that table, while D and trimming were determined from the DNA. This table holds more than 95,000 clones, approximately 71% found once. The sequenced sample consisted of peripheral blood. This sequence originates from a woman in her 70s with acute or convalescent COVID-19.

CDR3: CASSESGGRETQYF. In DNA, the CDR3 is TGTGCCAGCAGCGAATCAGGGGGCCGGGAGACCCAGTACTTC. The chain couples TRBV7-9 to TRBJ2-5; 8 positions agree with TRBD1. Looked up from germline, CDR1 is SEHNR and CDR2 is FQNEAQ (reference sequence). V was pared by 5 bases and J by 5 bases, with 7 bases of the junction left unmatched. This CDR3 contains 14 residues.